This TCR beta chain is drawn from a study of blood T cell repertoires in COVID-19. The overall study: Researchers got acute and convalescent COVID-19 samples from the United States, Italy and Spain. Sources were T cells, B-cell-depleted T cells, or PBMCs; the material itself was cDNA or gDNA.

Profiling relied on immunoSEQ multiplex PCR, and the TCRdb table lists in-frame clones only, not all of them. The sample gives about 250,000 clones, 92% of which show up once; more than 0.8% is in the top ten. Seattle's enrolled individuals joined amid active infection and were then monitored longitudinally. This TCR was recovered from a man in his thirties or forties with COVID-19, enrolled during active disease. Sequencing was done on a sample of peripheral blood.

This chain's CDR3 is CASSHGRATYEQYF. The CDR3 DNA sequence: TGTGCCAGTAGCCATGGGAGGGCCACCTACGAGCAGTACTTC. The rearrangement uses TRBV19 and TRBJ2-7, with 7 nucleotides matching TRBD2. The CDR3 loop spans 14 amino acids. Germline V gene sequence: CDR1 LNHDA, CDR2 SQIVND (reference sequence). The J segment lost 2 bases and the V segment lost 6 bases, leaving 7 bases of the junction unmatched.